This T cell receptor (beta chain) is drawn from a study of identical twins (dated by TCRdb to 2016 to 2017). Notes on the research overall: The study deep-sequenced TCR alpha and beta repertoires from monozygotic twins, unrelated adults of various ages and cord blood to test whether fetal clonotypes persist. To rule out contamination, the twin experiments were replicated at different times with different library preparation protocols. General findings and caveats noted by the study authors: In beta out-of-frame sequences, excess twin sharing was weaker, because having fewer shared sequences lowered the signal-to-noise ratio. Conclusions relied on cross-sectional statistical analysis, since the same donors could not be followed over many years. Fewer insertions were carried by abundant cord blood beta clonotypes; a weaker similar trend was observed in young adult naive repertoires, while no such trend was observed in memory repertoires. Recombination models systematically underestimated out-of-frame TCR alpha sharing in monozygotic twins but agreed with sharing between unrelated individuals. Compared with coincidental sharing between unrelated individuals, out-of-frame TCR alpha sequences shared between twins showed an excess of sequences with low generation probability. Zero-insertion analyses could be partly confounded by invariant T cells such as MAIT and iNKT, although diverse VJ usage argued against such confounding for most clonotypes.

The CDR3 numbers 16 residues from cysteine through phenylalanine. Only CDR3 DNA is held: 48 bases, read in frame from base 1. Trimming takes 2 bases from V and 0 bases from J, and the germline ends sit 12 bases apart. From a lookup of the germline V gene (reference sequence), CDR1 and CDR2 are LGHDT and YNNKEL. The library was prepared using 5' RACE. The reads were generated on an Illumina HiSeq 2000. A universal primer binding site was introduced by template switching, and a unique molecular identifier was present in the final cDNA, enabling accurate counting of TCR cDNA molecules. Specific primers in the conserved constant-segment region were used to synthesize first-strand cDNA for TCR alpha and beta chains. To control for contamination, every cDNA library carried two barcodes: a SMART-Mk sample barcode plus Illumina barcodes. TruSeq adapter sequences, together with Illumina sample barcodes, were added in two successive PCR steps. The TCR alpha and beta cDNA libraries were sequenced on the Illumina HiSeq platform using custom primers. The authors processed their data as follows. Raw reads were processed with MiGEC to extract unique molecular identifiers, and MiXCR was used to determine CDR3 positions. For each individual, recombination models were inferred using an EM algorithm with the repgenHMM and IGoR tools. Shared clonotype analysis was performed with the tcR package in R, normalizing sharing by the product of cloneset sizes. Out-of-frame nonproductive sequences were analyzed to study raw recombination free of thymic and clonal selection effects. In-frame beta chains were kept once TCRdb had trimmed the public reads at Q25 with fastp and called clones with MiXCR. Identical CDR3 proteins give one entry, which carries the most common genes and DNA. For this entry, the V and J calls and clone size follow TCRdb and not the study's own pipeline. The sample includes 250,000 or so distinct CDR3 sequences, with roughly 12% observed a single time. The ten largest clonotypes hold 4% to 5% of the sample.

This clonotype has a handful of counts. The target of this receptor is not known. No base quality information exists; no much larger clone differs at one position. Every donor was a healthy Caucasian. Three pairs of female monozygotic twins, all aged 18 to 29 years, made up the twin cohort. Using Miltenyi CD45RO+ enrichment and human naive T-cell isolation kits, memory (CD45RO+) and naive T cells were isolated from PBMC. The same sample was also used in a study of yellow fever vaccine responses in identical twins. Looking at the second paper: According to the authors, the vaccine-induced T cell response in identical twins seemed to be partly convergent and partly specific to each individual. Focusing on identical twins, the study followed the T cell clones that responded to the vaccine, and did so with precision.

Sequencing used memory (CD45RO+) T cells sorted from blood. The cell subset or site tag for this specimen amounts to: CD45RO+ enriched T cells. This receptor was taken from a woman aged 18 to 35 in good health. The chain joins TRBV3-1 to TRBJ2-3, with no confident D gene call. The nucleotide sequence is given as TGTGCCAGCAGCCAACCCCCCTTCGGGAGCACAGATACGCAGTATTTT. The resulting protein is CASSQPPFGSTDTQYF.